The text below deals with one TCR beta chain. The antigen this receptor binds is unknown. The cohort comprised some 730 healthy bone marrow donors. At the time of sampling, every cohort member was nominally healthy, though immune exposures that went unrecorded were likely present. The donor was CMV seropositive and belonged to the group of 250 to 300 seropositive cohort members. Each donor provided a peripheral blood sample, and peripheral blood mononuclear cells were used for TCR beta sequencing. The Qiagen DNeasy Blood Extraction Kit was used to extract genomic DNA from the blood cell samples. The protocol used for the library was the immunoSEQ multiplex PCR assay. For the multiplex PCR, a mixture combining 60 forward primers for TCR Vbeta segments and 13 reverse primers for TCR Jbeta segments was used. A multiplex PCR assay on genomic DNA amplified the CDR3 region of rearranged TCR beta genes. The Illumina HiSeq System was used to sequence the amplified TCR beta libraries as 87-base-pair reads. The paper's processing steps were these. A later analysis tallied 80 million to 95 million unique TCR beta chains across the roughly 610 repertoires, and around 10 million of those chains were shared by two or more donors. Raw reads were error-corrected and collapsed into unique sequences by a nearest-neighbor algorithm in which closely related sequences were merged to remove PCR and sequencing errors. Alignment of CDR3 sequences to IMGT reference sequences was used to assign V, D and J gene segments. Each retained sequence needed at least a six-nucleotide match to both a V gene segment and a J gene segment. Rearrangements were called productive when the CDR3 lacked stop codons and stayed in frame with V and J; all others were non-productive. CDR3 was defined by IMGT convention, running from the second conserved V-encoded cysteine to the conserved J-encoded phenylalanine. Sequences without an unambiguous match to a single V gene segment were excluded from the earlier analysis of 450 to 750 of the donors. An earlier analysis of fewer than 750 of the donors called V segments functional above 56.7% productive rearrangements and segregating when the between-donor standard deviation exceeded 5%. To diagnose cytomegalovirus status from the catalog of TCR beta chain sequences, a statistical classification framework was built. In a later analysis, TCR nucleotide sequences were compared against IMGT/GENE-DB human TR gene sequences so that V and J genes could be assigned. Using the TCRdist pipeline, a later analysis assigned CDR3 sequences along with most-parsimonious VDJ recombination scenarios. In a later analysis, every TCR beta chain was defined by the combination of its CDR3 amino acid sequence and its V-gene family, and reads without a unique V-gene family were dropped. To address suspected cross-contamination and a sequencing artifact, a later analysis removed around 600 highly shared, low-generation-probability nucleotide sequences. In a later analysis, a clonal expansion index for each public chain was calculated from normalized within-repertoire ranks of inferred template counts. A later analysis computed generation probabilities with a VDJ recombination model fitted to out-of-frame rearrangements, and checked the results against IGoR. In a later analysis, hypergeometric tests were used to score TCR-TCR, TCR-HLA and TCR-CMV co-occurrence, with a repertoire-size bias correction applied to TCR pairs. False discovery rates were estimated in a later analysis by permuting HLA or CMV assignments 20 times. In a later analysis, co-occurring TCRs were grouped using DBSCAN, with TCRdist sequence similarity added in when clustering inside HLA-allele-positive subsets. Repertoires with fewer than 30,000 or more than 120,000 public chains, plus five repertoires with anomalous nucleotide sharing, were excluded from co-occurrence clustering. Imported from immuneACCESS, the table was reduced by TCRdb to in-frame sequences with V and J called. These copies leave out some clones; in studies compared against another copy, an unresolved V gene accounts for under half, and the cause of the remainder is not known. V and J calls and clone size are copied from that table; D and trimming were computed from the DNA. This sample's table has entries for around 50,000 clones. About 11% of the sample goes to the ten largest clones.

This specimen comes from a study of cytomegalovirus exposure and HLA in healthy donors (dated by TCRdb to about 2017). In terms of the full investigation: According to an earlier analysis of several hundred of the donors, about 190 million T cells yielded over 100 million unique TCR beta sequences and 250 to 350 Gb of sequence data. Genome-wide SNP genotypes for about 60% of the roughly 670 donors were used in a later genetic analysis, which treated that subset as a discovery cohort. Among 300 to 450 genotyped donors of the cohort, an average of about 240,000 unique TCR beta nucleotide sequences were sequenced per donor, roughly 20% of them non-productive. Along with the approximately 600-subject first cohort, a separate validation cohort of more than 90 different subjects was used. All discovery cohort repertoires had been generated on a single sequencing platform. To predict cytomegalovirus infection status, the study combined high-throughput TCR immunosequencing, statistical association of individual TCRs with disease status, and machine learning. In an earlier analysis of more than 550 of the donors, high-throughput TCR beta sequencing was used to judge whether each TCR beta V gene segment behaved as functional or pseudogenic. Roughly five DR-DQ haplotypes were treated as single units for association and clustering because of strong linkage in the cohort. Approximately 310 gigabases of sequencing data and some 85 million unique TCR sequences were included in an early release covering 550 to 650 HLA-typed donors. HLA typing covered class I and class II loci at four-digit resolution. The aim of the study was to test whether cataloging public T cell receptors could identify signatures of past pathogen exposure. Typing coverage differed by locus: A, B, C, DRB1 and DQB1 were typed in roughly 620-630 donors, DQA1 in around 500, DPA1 in around 580, and DPB1 in roughly 450. In a later analysis, previously published TCR beta repertoires from about 670 donors were re-analyzed and high-resolution HLA genotyping was added so that TCR occurrence patterns could be studied. The genetic ancestry cluster associated with self-reported Caucasian donors included about 84% of the roughly 400 genotyped donors. The study profiled the T cell repertoires of under 700 subjects by immunosequencing and related them to cytomegalovirus serostatus. Rather than using new phenotypic data, the later analysis identified candidate immune exposures from TCR beta sequences and from how often those sequences occurred across donors. Donor age, sex, ethnicity and CMV serostatus were compiled alongside the repertoire data.

The CDR3 covers 15 residues, taking in both the cysteine and the phenylalanine. The entry retains the CDR3 DNA only, 45 bases that are in frame from base 1. Per the germline V gene (reference sequence), WNHNN is the CDR1 and SYGVQD is the CDR2. Trimming removed 0 bases from V and 5 bases from J, leaving 13 bases between the germline ends. The paper as a whole reports these results and caveats: The study listed 164 TCR beta chains as associated with cytomegalovirus. Cytomegalovirus status was reported to be diagnosed by the classifier with high specificity and sensitivity in both the original and validation cohorts. In an earlier analysis of about 540 of the donors, most TCR beta V segments were observed in productive rearrangements about 90% or about 30% of the time, broadly matching IMGT annotations. In a later analysis, 15,000 to 20,000 TCR beta sequences were associated with specific HLA alleles at a false discovery rate of 0.05. In a later analysis, HLA-associated TCR beta chains showed more clonal expansion and lower generation probabilities than non-associated chains that were equally common. Seventeen rarely observed V segments, including chromosome 9 orphons, were excluded from the earlier analysis of almost 600 of the donors because counts were too low. According to a later analysis, TCR association rates differed among HLA loci, with DRB1 alleles showing the most associated TCRs and HLA-C alleles showing the fewest. A few of the identified cytomegalovirus-associated TCR beta chains were confirmed in vitro to be specific for cytomegalovirus antigens. In a later genetic analysis, fewer N-insertions in productive TCRs were reported among donors in an Asian-associated ancestry cluster than the roughly 640-donor mean. It was suggested by the authors that the approach could potentially be generalized to other disease states and immunological phenotypes. Most TCR sequences were observed very rarely across donors, whereas some public TCRs were present in many individuals. The only immune exposure information available for the cohort was CMV serostatus. This cohort had only TCR beta chains sequenced, and the lack of alpha or paired-chain data limited which features could be detected. According to a later analysis, most CMV-associated TCR beta chains appeared to be HLA-restricted, and the HLA associations seemed to be driven largely by CMV exposure. Some IMGT-functional V segments, including TRBV6-2 and TRBV6-3, could not be distinguished by the 87-base-pair reads and were therefore excluded. Correlated functional status among segregating V segments might reflect linkage disequilibrium, but an unknown experimental factor could not be ruled out. A further reported finding was that TCR beta sequences accurately predicted the HLA-A and HLA-B alleles for most subjects in the first cohort. Strong co-occurrence of HLA alleles, especially DR and DQ, made assigning TCR associations to individual alleles difficult. Because some donors lacked HLA typing at each locus, the association tests relied only on the typed subset. A later analysis reported that several top co-occurrence clusters appeared linked to parvovirus B19, influenza, CMV and Epstein-Barr virus. V-gene and J-gene trimming of TCR beta chains was associated with a missense DCLRE1C variant in a later genetic analysis, and the association was replicated in an independent cohort. Presence/absence analyses assumed roughly uniform sequencing depth across donors, an assumption that may not hold. A cluster of highly shared sequence variants was judged likely to represent a technical artifact of the sequencing pipeline.

The sequence was collected from a woman aged 50 to 65 in good health and CMV-seropositive. In this chain, TRBV10-1 is recombined with TRBJ2-5; TRBD2 is a possible D gene, resting on 6 matching bases. The sample comprised PBMCs. The CDR3 protein is CASSESKAGGETQYF. The DNA is as follows: TGCGCCAGCAGTGAGTCAAAGGCCGGAGGGGAGACCCAGTACTTC.